This TCR beta chain originates from a study of response to subunit inactivated influenza vaccine. Points from the study as a whole: After each seasonal influenza vaccination, few new T cells are recruited, the authors suggested.

TCRdb redid the calling of the RT-PCR reads with MiXCR, one entry per CDR3 protein. The sample has approximately 170,000 distinct CDR3 sequences, approximately 15% seen once. The germline V gene has CDR1 MNHEY and CDR2 SVGEGT. This CDR3 spans 18 amino acids. V gave up 0 bases and J gave up 0 bases, with 15 bases separating them. This clonotype has just a few counts. Its antigen is still unknown. This chain connects TRBV6-2 or TRBV6-3 to TRBJ2-1; D not resolved. The specimen comprised CD8+ T cells sorted from PBMCs, sampled about 5 days after vaccination. The sequence came from a man aged 50-59 years who received an inactivated influenza vaccine. CDR3 bases: TGTGCCAGCAGTTACTCGGCGGATCCTGTACGCTCCTACAATGAGCAGTTCTTC. Amino acids: CASSYSADPVRSYNEQFF.